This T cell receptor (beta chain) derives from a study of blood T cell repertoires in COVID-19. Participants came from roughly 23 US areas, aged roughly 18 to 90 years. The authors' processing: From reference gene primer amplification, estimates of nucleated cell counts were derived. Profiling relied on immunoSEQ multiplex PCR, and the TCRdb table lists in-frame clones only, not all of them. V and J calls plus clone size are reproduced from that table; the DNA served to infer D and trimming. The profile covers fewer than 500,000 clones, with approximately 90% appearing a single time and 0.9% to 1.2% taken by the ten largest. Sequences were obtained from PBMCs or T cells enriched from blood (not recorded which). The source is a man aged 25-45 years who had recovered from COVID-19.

CDR3 DNA sequence: TGCGCCAGCAGTCATCTCCGGGACAGAATTGAAAAACTGTTTTTT. This translates into CASSHLRDRIEKLFF. The chain uses TRBV23-1 and TRBJ1-4, with 7 bases fitting TRBD1. TRBV23-1 is reported as an ORF; its role is uncertain. The CDR3 length is 15 residues. Trimming at V came to 3 bases and at J to 7 bases, leaving 8 bases not matched to a gene.